These T cell receptor beta chains were read from a single sample in a study of T-cell reconstitution after alpha-beta-depleted transplantation in children. Each CDR3 protein gets one entry after TCRdb re-called the PCR reads with MiXCR. Of some 260,000 distinct CDR3 sequences listed, under 30% are singletons. Material: PBMCs, mostly from graft donor cells, obtained 360 days after TCRalphabeta/CD19-depleted stem cell transplant. Receptors were obtained from a female patient aged 2-9 years who had a stem cell transplant for congenital amegakaryocytic thrombocytopenia, so the T cells may come from the graft donor. CDR3s include the opening cysteine and the closing phenylalanine or tryptophan. The order of the fields is V gene, J gene, clone size, D gene, CDR3 length, CDR3 DNA, CDR3 protein. D genes are given only for firm matches. Size values are once, few and many counts, or a class for expanded clones, and some rows have none.

TRBV7-8	TRBJ2-7	few	.	13	TGTGCCAGCAGCTTCACAGGGTCGTACGAGCAGTACTTC	CASSFTGSYEQYF
TRBV6-1	TRBJ2-2	few	TRBD2	15	TGTGCCAGCAGTCCTACCCGGGACTACGCCGGGGAGCTGTTTTTT	CASSPTRDYAGELFF
TRBV6-2/TRBV6-3	TRBJ2-1	few	.	13	TGTGCCAGCAGTTACAACCTACTCGGGTCTCAGTTCTTC	CASSYNLLGSQFF
TRBV5-1	TRBJ2-2	few	.	13	TGCGCCAGCAGCTTGGCGGGTCCCGGGGAGCTGTTTTTT	CASSLAGPGELFF
TRBV20-1	TRBJ1-1	.	.	17	TGCAGTGCTAGGCCCCGGCAGGGATTTCCCATGAACACTGAAGCTTTCTTT	CSARPRQGFPMNTEAFF
TRBV13	TRBJ2-1	many	.	13	TGTGCCAGCAGCTTACGGCGGGCGGGTGAGCAGTTCTTC	CASSLRRAGEQFF
TRBV28	TRBJ2-7	.	TRBD1	16	TGTGCCAGCAGCTTTCTAGACCGGGACAGGGGCTACGAGCAGTACTTC	CASSFLDRDRGYEQYF
TRBV27	TRBJ1-4	.	.	11	TGTGCCAGCTCGGGGGGGTCGGAACTGTTTTTT	CASSGGSELFF
TRBV10-3	TRBJ2-7	many	TRBD2	19	TGCCATCGTGTGGGGACACAACTAGCGGGACTAAGGGGGAACTACGAGCAGTACTTC	CHRVGTQLAGLRGNYEQYF
TRBV28	TRBJ1-5	.	TRBD1	14	TGTGCCAGCAGGCCGGGACAGGGAGTTCAGCCCCAGCATTTT	CASRPGQGVQPQHF
TRBV12-3/TRBV12-4	TRBJ2-7	many	.	13	TGTGCCAGCAGTTTAATCCTACCGTACGAGCAGTACTTC	CASSLILPYEQYF
TRBV6-2/TRBV6-3	TRBJ2-7	few	TRBD1	14	TGTGCCAGCCGCCGCGGGACAGGGACGCGGGAGCAGTACTTC	CASRRGTGTREQYF
TRBV20-1	TRBJ2-5	few	.	13	TGCAGTGCTAGAGAACCCACAGAGGAGACCCAGTACTTC	CSAREPTEETQYF
TRBV20-1	TRBJ1-5	.	.	14	TGCAGTGCTAGAGGCCCACTCGGGGGTCAGCCCCAGCATTTT	CSARGPLGGQPQHF
TRBV15	TRBJ1-1	few	.	15	TGTGCCACCAGCAAAGAGGGGGGCATGAACACTGAAGCTTTCTTT	CATSKEGGMNTEAFF
TRBV5-6	TRBJ2-1	few	.	12	TGTGCCAGCAGCTTGGCATATGGTGAGCAGTTCTTC	CASSLAYGEQFF
TRBV2	TRBJ2-5	few	.	13	TGTGCCAGCAGTGATCGACTGGCAGAGACCCAGTACTTC	CASSDRLAETQYF
TRBV10-3	TRBJ2-5	many	TRBD2	18	TGTGCCATCAGCGCCCGTCAACTAGCGGGGGCTGATCAAGAGACCCAGTACTTC	CAISARQLAGADQETQYF
TRBV10-3	TRBJ2-3	many	.	12	TGTGCCATCAGTGATGGCCCTAGTACGCAGTATTTT	CAISDGPSTQYF
TRBV7-6	TRBJ2-2	.	.	15	TGTGCCAGCAGCTTATATGAGGGTAGCACCGGGGAGCTGTTTTTT	CASSLYEGSTGELFF
TRBV18	TRBJ2-5	.	.	13	TGTGCCAGCTCACCAGACCCAATGGGGACCCAGTACTTC	CASSPDPMGTQYF
TRBV6-1	TRBJ1-6	few	.	16	TGTGCCAGCAGTGCTACGTTCCCCGGGGATAATTCACCCCTCCACTTT	CASSATFPGDNSPLHF
TRBV10-3	TRBJ2-2	.	TRBD2	19	TGTGCCATCAGTGACCCGGCGACTAGCGGGAGAGGGAACACCGGGGAGCTGTTTTTT	CAISDPATSGRGNTGELFF
TRBV4-1	TRBJ2-3	few	TRBD1	15	TGCGCCAGCAGCCAGGACAGGGCCTCCACAGATACGCAGTATTTT	CASSQDRASTDTQYF
TRBV7-2	TRBJ2-7	.	.	13	TGTGCCAGCAGCCCAGTGCATGCCGACGAGCAGTACTTC	CASSPVHADEQYF
TRBV6-1	TRBJ1-1	few	TRBD1	13	TGTGCCAGCAGTCCCCGGGACAGGCGAGAAGCTTTCTTT	CASSPRDRREAFF
TRBV5-1	TRBJ2-2	few	.	18	TGCGCCAGCAGCCCCGGTAAAGATGCGGGACCGAACACCGGGGAGCTGTTTTTT	CASSPGKDAGPNTGELFF
TRBV10-3	TRBJ1-4	.	TRBD1	15	TGTGCCATCAGTGAGACAACAGGGGGTGGTGAAAAACTGTTTTTT	CAISETTGGGEKLFF
TRBV5-1	TRBJ2-5	few	.	13	TGCGCCAGCAGCTTCGCTAGCAGGGAGACCCAGTACTTC	CASSFASRETQYF
TRBV28	TRBJ1-5	.	.	14	TGTGCCAGCAGTCCAGTGACGGGGAATCAGCCCCAGCATTTT	CASSPVTGNQPQHF
TRBV30	TRBJ2-1	.	TRBD2	15	TGTGCCTGGACCGGAACTAGCGGGAGCTCTGATGAGCAGTTCTTC	CAWTGTSGSSDEQFF
TRBV10-3	TRBJ2-7	few	.	15	TGTGCCATCAGTGAGAGTGGCGGGGAGGAGAACGAGCAGTACTTC	CAISESGGEENEQYF
TRBV10-3	TRBJ2-7	many	TRBD1	15	TGTGCCATCGGTCAGACCGGGACAGGTGAATACGAGCAGTACTTC	CAIGQTGTGEYEQYF
TRBV4-2	TRBJ2-2	few	TRBD2	17	TGTGCCAGCAGCCAAGAGAGCGGGGGATGGCTCGCCGGGGAGCTGTTTTTT	CASSQESGGWLAGELFF
TRBV10-3	TRBJ2-3	few	TRBD2	17	TGTGCCATCAGTGCGTATCCGGGACTAGCGGGACCAGATACGCAGTATTTT	CAISAYPGLAGPDTQYF
TRBV4-2	TRBJ2-1	once	.	17	TGTGCCAGCAGCCGGGGGTTAGCGGAAAGCTCCTACAATGAGCAGTTCTTC	CASSRGLAESSYNEQFF
TRBV7-2	TRBJ2-2	.	.	14	TGTGCCAGCAGCCCTCGACAGTACACCGGGGAGCTGTTTTTT	CASSPRQYTGELFF
TRBV5-1	TRBJ2-5	.	.	15	TGCGCCAGCAGCCCTGGGGCCAGGGGCCAAGAGACCCAGTACTTC	CASSPGARGQETQYF
TRBV20-1	TRBJ2-3	.	.	15	TGCAGTGCGCCGACACTGGGGGCGCAGACAGATACGCAGTATTTT	CSAPTLGAQTDTQYF
TRBV12-3/TRBV12-4	TRBJ1-6	few	TRBD1	13	TGTGCCAGCAGCCAGGGACAGAACGCGCCCCTCCACTTT	CASSQGQNAPLHF
TRBV6-5	TRBJ2-7	.	.	14	TGTGCCAGCAGTTACTCGTCTGGCGGCTACGAGCAGTACTTC	CASSYSSGGYEQYF
TRBV6-1	TRBJ1-5	.	TRBD1	15	TGTGCCAGCAGCATAACAGGGGGGAGCAATCAGCCCCAGCATTTT	CASSITGGSNQPQHF
TRBV12-3/TRBV12-4	TRBJ1-5	.	TRBD1	16	TGTGCCAGCAGTTCTGATCATCAGGGGGTAAATCAGCCCCAGCATTTT	CASSSDHQGVNQPQHF
TRBV20-1	TRBJ2-5	.	.	14	TGCAGTGCTCTAGCGCCAGCTAACCAAGAGACCCAGTACTTC	CSALAPANQETQYF
TRBV12-3/TRBV12-4	TRBJ1-6	many	.	17	TGTGCCAGCAGTTCAGGACCCGCGGGCTCCTATAATTCACCCCTCCACTTT	CASSSGPAGSYNSPLHF
TRBV2	TRBJ1-2	few	.	17	TGTGCCAGCAGTGAACCCCGGGGTAGGGGGTTAAATTATGGCTACACCTTC	CASSEPRGRGLNYGYTF
TRBV28	TRBJ2-3	many	.	16	TGTGCCAGCAGTTCCAGCACACAGGGACCTTCAGATACGCAGTATTTT	CASSSSTQGPSDTQYF
TRBV11-3	TRBJ1-1	.	TRBD1	16	TGTGCCAGCAGCAATGACGCGAACAGGGGAGGAACTGAAGCTTTCTTT	CASSNDANRGGTEAFF